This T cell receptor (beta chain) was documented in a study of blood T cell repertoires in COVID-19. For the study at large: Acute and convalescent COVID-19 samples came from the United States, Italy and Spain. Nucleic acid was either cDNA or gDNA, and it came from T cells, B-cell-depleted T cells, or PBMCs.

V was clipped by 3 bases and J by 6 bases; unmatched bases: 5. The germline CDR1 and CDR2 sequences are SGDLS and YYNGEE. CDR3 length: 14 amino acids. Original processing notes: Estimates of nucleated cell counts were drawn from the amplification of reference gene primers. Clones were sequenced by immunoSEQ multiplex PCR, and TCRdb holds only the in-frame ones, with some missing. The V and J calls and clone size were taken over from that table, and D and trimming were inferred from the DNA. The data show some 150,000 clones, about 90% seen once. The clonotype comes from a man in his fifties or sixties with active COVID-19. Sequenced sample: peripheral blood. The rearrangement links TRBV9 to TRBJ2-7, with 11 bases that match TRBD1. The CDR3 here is CASSANGQGAEQYF. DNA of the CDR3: TGTGCCAGCAGCGCGAACGGACAGGGGGCCGAGCAGTACTTC.